This T cell receptor (beta chain) is drawn from a study of vaccination and CD4 T cells after COVID-19 (dated by TCRdb to between 2022 and 2023). Study-wide context: Convalescent patients had a positive SARS-CoV-2 result on nasal swab PCR, and of these patients, several had mild disease and one had severe disease. Six males and four females were included in the convalescent cohort, with two Hispanic individuals, seven Caucasians, two Asians and one multiracial person represented. Each participant got two doses of either the Pfizer-BioNTech BNT162b2 vaccine (n=8) or the Moderna mRNA-1273 vaccine (n=2). Post-COVID blood samples were collected from convalescent patients a median of approximately 93 days after diagnosis, with a range of about 35 to 180 days. The time from the second vaccine dose to post-vaccine blood sampling had a median of roughly 70 days and ranged from roughly 13 to 241 days. For stimulating the cultures, overlapping spike peptide pools were used, derived from SARS-CoV-2 as well as from the common cold coronaviruses HCoV-NL63, HCoV-OC43 and HCoV-229E. Control cultures used a CEFX viral epitope pool as positive control, an HIV-1 Nef peptide pool as negative control, or no peptide. In 9 to 11 COVID-19 convalescent patients and a handful of infection-naive healthy vaccine recipients, researchers compared the spike-specific CD4+ TCR repertoire from before mRNA vaccination with the repertoire from after.

What this sample's treatment or condition label stands for: approximately 9-day PBMC culture with coronavirus spike peptide pools or control peptides (ViraFEST assay). The study used the ViraFEST assay, which expanded antigen-specific T cells with peptide pools and then identified expanded clonotypes by TCR sequencing. The convalescent patients' positive SARS-CoV-2 PCR tests were from March to December 2020, which was before the Alpha, Beta and Delta variants emerged in the United States. Each well held 2.1 million or so PBMCs cultured in IMDM containing around 5% human AB serum and approximately 10 IU/ml IL-2, with roughly 10 ug/ml peptide pools added. Half of the culture medium was replaced with fresh IL-2-containing medium on days 3 and 7. CD4+ T cells were isolated after less than twelve days of culture through negative selection using the EasySep CD4+ T cell isolation kit. Ficoll-Paque Plus gradient centrifugation was used to isolate PBMCs from whole blood, and the isolated PBMCs were then either used fresh or cryopreserved at -140C. Each culture condition was generally run in triplicate wells.

What the study reported, not specific to this receptor: In convalescent patients, a median about 84% of post-vaccine SARS-CoV-2-reactive clones were detected only after vaccination, and vaccine-specific priming was suggested by this finding. The median number of SARS-CoV-2-reactive clonotypes rose from 20 to 25 after infection to roughly 38 after vaccination, but the change was not significant. The number of convalescent patients in the study was relatively small, and the study did not examine early timepoints following natural infection. Nearly all vaccine-specific clones in convalescent patients (304 of 307) were mono-reactive for SARS-CoV-2 spike rather than cross-reactive with common cold coronaviruses.

There are 14 amino acids in the CDR3, from cysteine to phenylalanine inclusive. Kept here is only the CDR3 DNA, which spans 42 bases and is read in frame from base 1. Taken from the germline V gene, the CDR1 and CDR2 loops are LGHNA and YSLEER. For this chain, trimming is 3 bases at the V end and 6 bases at the J end, and the number of junction bases without a gene match is 8. The library was obtained by PCR. TCR sequencing of DNA from cultured CD4+ T cells used the Oncomine TCR Beta short-read assay at the Johns Hopkins FTIC core. The QIAamp micro DNA kit was used to extract genomic DNA from the cultured CD4+ T cells. Oncomine TCR Beta libraries from cultured CD4+ T cells were pooled with unique dual indexes and sequenced on an Illumina iSeq 100. The source study handled its data this way. Non-productive sequences were filtered out, and CDR3s that did not start with C, did not end with F or W, or were shorter than 7 amino acids were discarded. The MANAFEST web application was used to identify antigen-specific clonotypes by comparing peptide-stimulated wells against reference wells and other culture wells. For a clone to be called positive, the clone needed an FDR below 0.05, an odds ratio above 5, and a productive frequency above 0.1% in at least two of three replicate wells. Clonotypes that were significantly expanded in both SARS-CoV-2 spike wells and at least one common cold coronavirus spike condition were defined as cross-reactive. CDR3 homology was assessed with Levenshtein distances (stringdist) and unrooted phylogenetic trees (ape) in R version 3.6.1. TCRdb redid the processing of the public reads, applying fastp at Q25 and MiXCR, and retained in-frame beta chains. Rows are unified per CDR3 protein, each entry keeping the most common DNA and genes. These V and J calls rely on TCRdb rather than the paper's analysis. This sample comprises around 8,100 distinct CDR3 sequences, 73% of them detected only once. Of the sample, over 15% falls within the top ten clones.

This clonotype was counted a single time. Its antigen remains undetermined. Base qualities are not provided; no much larger clone lies one nucleotide away. Evidence from a single read is weak. The sequence came from a human donor who had recovered from COVID-19. The receptor chain draws on TRBV4-3 and TRBJ2-7; TRBD1 aligns with 7 central bases. Sequenced sample: CD4+ T cells from blood, cultured in vitro. The bases read TGCGCCAGCAGCCAGACAGGGCTTTCGCCCGAGCAGTACTTC. This codes for CASSQTGLSPEQYF.